A single sample is the source of the 14 T cell receptor beta chains below, sequenced in a study of identical twins. TCRdb reprocessed the 5' RACE reads with MiXCR, giving one entry per CDR3 protein. The sample lists 200,000 to 250,000 distinct CDR3 sequences, roughly 13% occurring once. The sample was also reused in another study, on yellow fever vaccine responses in identical twins.

Sequencing was carried out using memory (CD45RO+) T cells sorted from blood. Source of these receptors: a woman aged 18-35 years in good health.

CDR3 region: CASSVGGGASGNTIYF. For the CDR3, the DNA is TGTGCCAGCAGCGTAGGAGGTGGGGCCTCTGGAAACACCATATATTTT. The chain is built from TRBV9 and TRBJ1-3; D is possibly TRBD1 (5 bases). Germline lookup yields CDR1 SGDLS and CDR2 YYNGEE. V was cut by 0 bases and J by 0 bases, with 10 bases left in between. The CDR3 runs to 16 residues.

The chain has TRBV25-1 and TRBJ2-5, with D possibly being TRBD1 (5 bases). Germline assignment: CDR1 MGHDK and CDR2 SYGVNS. The V end was cut by 4 bases, the J end by 4 bases, with 13 bases between. CDR3 length: 14 residues. The CDR3 loop is CASSGGSKGETQYF. CDR3 nucleotide sequence: TGTGCCAGCAGTGGGGGCTCAAAGGGAGAGACCCAGTACTTC.

This clonotype was picked up many times. This sequence joins TRBV28 and TRBJ1-4, with a tentative D call TRBD1 (6 bases). Trimming cost V 6 bases and J 2 bases, with 10 bases left between them. Germline CDR1 is MDHEN and CDR2 is SYDVKM. The CDR3 is made up of 14 amino acids. In DNA form, the CDR3 reads TGTGCCAGCAGCTTGACAGGCACTAATGAAAAACTGTTTTTT. Residues: CASSLTGTNEKLFF. Full variable domain (rest looked up from reference TRBV28 and TRBJ1-4): DVKVTQSSRYLVKRTGEKVFLECVQDMDHENMFWYRQDPGLGLRLIYFSYDVKMKEKGDIPEGYSVSREKKERFSLILESASTNQTSMYLCASSLTGTNEKLFFGSGTQLSVL.

The V and J genes are TRBV7-2 and TRBJ2-2; D is ambiguous. This CDR3 contains 15 residues. CDR1 and CDR2 from the germline V gene are SGHTA and FQGNSA. Trimming stripped 2 bases from V and 6 bases from J, with 13 bases between. CDR3 nucleotide sequence: TGTGCCAGCAGCTTACAGGCGGCGCATCCCGGGGAGCTGTTTTTT. Translating it yields CASSLQAAHPGELFF.

The CDR3 loop reads CASSSHRRNTEAFF. The CDR3 coding sequence is TGTGCCAGCAGTTCCCACAGGAGGAACACTGAAGCTTTCTTT. The chain is built from TRBV12-3 or TRBV12-4 and TRBJ1-1, with D possibly matching TRBD1 (5 bases). Trimming took 4 bases from V and 1 from J, leaving 10 bases between them. The CDR3 has 14 residues.

This clonotype was found many times. The chain recombines TRBV25-1 with TRBJ1-5; tentative D call: TRBD1 (5 bases). Germline CDR1 and CDR2: MGHDK and SYGVNS. This CDR3 region has 15 residues. The germline V and J ends were trimmed by 4 bases and 3 bases, with 13 bases remaining between them. The CDR3 DNA reads as TGTGCCAGCAGTGGGGAGCAGGGTCTCAATCAGCCCCAGCATTTT. Protein sequence: CASSGEQGLNQPQHF.

This clonotype occurred a few times. CDR3 bases: TGTGCCAGCAACCGGGACAGCAGGGTCGAGCAGTACTTC. Translation gives CASNRDSRVEQYF. This chain joins TRBV6-1 and TRBJ2-7; 7 bases are a match to TRBD1. V lost 7 bases to trimming and J lost 6 bases; unmatched junction nucleotides: 9. CDR1 MNHNS and CDR2 SASEGT come from the germline V gene. The CDR3 contains 13 residues.

This clonotype was found many times. This rearrangement joins TRBV5-6 to TRBJ1-5; D is possibly TRBD1 (5 bases). In germline, CDR1 is SGHDT, CDR2 YYEEEE. This CDR3 contains 15 residues. V gave up 3 bases and J gave up 4 bases, with 14 bases separating them. CDR3 region: CASSWTGTGNQPQHF. CDR3 DNA sequence: TGTGCCAGCAGCTGGACCGGGACGGGGAATCAGCCCCAGCATTTT.

The J gene is TRBJ2-7, the V gene TRBV20-1; 12 bases are a match to TRBD2. After removal of 3 bases from V and 4 bases from J, the junction contained 4 bases not matched to a gene. The CDR3 is made up of 14 amino acids. Germline V gene lookup returns CDR1 DFQATT and CDR2 SNEGSKA (reference sequence). Here the CDR3 reads CSASLLAGGYEQYF. Written as DNA, the CDR3 is TGCAGTGCTAGCTTACTAGCGGGAGGATACGAGCAGTACTTC.

This clonotype was counted only a few times. The CDR3 DNA sequence: TGTGCCAGCAGCCAAGATTTTAATCGACTAGCACTTTTCGGCGAGCAGTACTTC. The encoded protein is CASSQDFNRLALFGEQYF. The chain has TRBV4-2 and TRBJ2-7; 7 positions agree with TRBD2. This CDR3 contains 18 residues. Trimming removed 0 bases from V and 6 bases from J; junction bases left unmatched: 17. The germline V gene encodes CDR1 LGHNA and CDR2 YNFKEQ.

This clonotype turned up a few times. This chain links TRBV5-1 with TRBJ2-3; tentatively, D is TRBD2 (6 bases). The germline V gene has CDR1 SGHRS and CDR2 YFSETQ. V lost 9 bases and J 3 bases, leaving 17 bases between the germline ends. This CDR3 region has 14 residues. CDR3 bases: TGCGCCACCAGGCGGGACCCAGGTACAGATACGCAGTATTTT. Residues: CATRRDPGTDTQYF.

There are a few counts of this clonotype. The rearrangement uses TRBV20-1 and TRBJ2-3, with 7 bases fitting TRBD2. Trimming cost V 4 bases and J 2 bases; bases outside gene matches: 9. This CDR3 region has 15 residues. The V gene's germline CDR1 is DFQATT and CDR2 SNEGSKA (reference sequence). The CDR3 region has the DNA TGCAGTGCTACCATAAGCCGGGACTACACAGATACGCAGTATTTT. As protein: CSATISRDYTDTQYF.

The genes are TRBV7-8 and TRBJ2-3; maybe TRBD1 (6 bases). Germline CDR1 and CDR2: SGHVS and FQNEAQ. Trimming cost V 2 bases and J 1 base, with 16 bases left between them. This CDR3 is 17 amino acids long. The CDR3 DNA reads TGTGCCAGCAGCTTAAGGGTACAGGGTGGTGGCACAGATACGCAGTATTTT. It encodes CASSLRVQGGGTDTQYF.

This clonotype came up a few times. This chain uses TRBV3-1 with TRBJ2-1, with 10 nucleotides matching TRBD2. The germline gives CDR1 LGHDT, CDR2 YNNKEL (reference sequence). The CDR3 spans 16 residues. V was pared by 0 bases and J by 8 bases, with 7 bases of the junction left unmatched. DNA of the CDR3: TGTGCCAGCAGCCAAGACGCCAGCGGGGGGGCCCATGAGCAGTTCTTC. Encoded protein: CASSQDASGGAHEQFF.